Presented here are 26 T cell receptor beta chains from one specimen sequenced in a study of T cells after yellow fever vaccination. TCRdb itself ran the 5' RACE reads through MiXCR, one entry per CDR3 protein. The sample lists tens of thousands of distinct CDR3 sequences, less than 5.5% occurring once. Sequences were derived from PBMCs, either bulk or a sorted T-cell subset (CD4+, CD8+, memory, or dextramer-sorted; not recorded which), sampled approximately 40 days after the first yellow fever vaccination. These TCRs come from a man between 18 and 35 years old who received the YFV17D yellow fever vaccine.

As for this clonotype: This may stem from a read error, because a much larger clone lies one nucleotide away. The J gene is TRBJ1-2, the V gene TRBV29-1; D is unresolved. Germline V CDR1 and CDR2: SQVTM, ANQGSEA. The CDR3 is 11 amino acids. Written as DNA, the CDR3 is TGCAGCGCTGAACTAGGCTATGGCTACACCTTC. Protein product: CSAELGYGYTF.

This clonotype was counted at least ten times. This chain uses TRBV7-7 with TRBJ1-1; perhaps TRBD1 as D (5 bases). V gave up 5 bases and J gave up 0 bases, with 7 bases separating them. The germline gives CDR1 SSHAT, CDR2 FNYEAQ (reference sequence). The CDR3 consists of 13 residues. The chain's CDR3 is CASSQGVNTEAFF. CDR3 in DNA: TGTGCCAGCAGCCAGGGTGTGAACACTGAAGCTTTCTTT.

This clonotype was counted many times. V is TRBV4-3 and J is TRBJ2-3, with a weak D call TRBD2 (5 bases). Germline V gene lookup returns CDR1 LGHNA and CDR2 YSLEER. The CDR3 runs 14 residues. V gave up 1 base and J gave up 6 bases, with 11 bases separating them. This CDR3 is CASSQGGLGDTQYF. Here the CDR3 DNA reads TGCGCCAGCAGCCAAGGAGGGCTAGGGGATACGCAGTATTTT.

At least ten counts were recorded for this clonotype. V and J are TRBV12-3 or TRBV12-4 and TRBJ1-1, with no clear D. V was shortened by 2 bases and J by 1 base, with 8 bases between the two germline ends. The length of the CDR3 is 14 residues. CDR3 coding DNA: TGTGCCAGCAGTTTATGGCGCGGGAACACTGAAGCTTTCTTT. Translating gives CASSLWRGNTEAFF.

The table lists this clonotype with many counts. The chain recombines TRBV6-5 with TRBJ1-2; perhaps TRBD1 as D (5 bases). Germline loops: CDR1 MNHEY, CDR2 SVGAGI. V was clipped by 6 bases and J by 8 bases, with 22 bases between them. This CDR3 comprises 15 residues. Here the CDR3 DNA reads TGTGCCAGCAGCAAGCTAAGGGACGGCGGTGGGGGCTACACCTTC. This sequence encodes CASSKLRDGGGGYTF.

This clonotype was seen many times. For the CDR3, the DNA is TGTGCCAGCAGGCTAACAGGGTTCGAGCAGTACTTC. Translation: CASRLTGFEQYF. V and J are TRBV12-3 or TRBV12-4 and TRBJ2-7, with TRBD1 as a possible D gene (6 bases). The CDR3 is made up of 12 amino acids. V gave up 6 bases and J gave up 6 bases, with 12 bases separating them.

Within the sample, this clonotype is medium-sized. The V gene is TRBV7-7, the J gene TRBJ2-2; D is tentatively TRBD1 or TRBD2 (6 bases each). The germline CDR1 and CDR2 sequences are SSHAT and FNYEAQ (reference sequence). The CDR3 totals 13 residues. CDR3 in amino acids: CASAPGATGELFF. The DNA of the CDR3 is TGTGCTAGCGCCCCGGGGGCCACCGGGGAGCTGTTTTTT.

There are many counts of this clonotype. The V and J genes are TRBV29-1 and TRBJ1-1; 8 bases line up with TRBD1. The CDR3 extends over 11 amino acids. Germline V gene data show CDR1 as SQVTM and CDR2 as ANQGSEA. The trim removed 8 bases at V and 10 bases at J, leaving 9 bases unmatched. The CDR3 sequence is CSPDRGGGAFF. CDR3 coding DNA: TGCAGCCCAGACAGGGGTGGGGGAGCTTTCTTT.

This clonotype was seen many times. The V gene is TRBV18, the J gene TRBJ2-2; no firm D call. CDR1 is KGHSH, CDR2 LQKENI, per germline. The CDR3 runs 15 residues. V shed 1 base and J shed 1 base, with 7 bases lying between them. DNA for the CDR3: TGTGCCAGCTCACCACAAGCCGGGAACACCGGGGAGCTGTTTTTT. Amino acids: CASSPQAGNTGELFF.

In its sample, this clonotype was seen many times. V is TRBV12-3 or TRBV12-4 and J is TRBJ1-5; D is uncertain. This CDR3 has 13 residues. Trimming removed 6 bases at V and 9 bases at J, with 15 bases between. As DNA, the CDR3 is TGTGCCAGCAGCCGTACTACTAAGTCGCCCCAGCATTTT. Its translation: CASSRTTKSPQHF.

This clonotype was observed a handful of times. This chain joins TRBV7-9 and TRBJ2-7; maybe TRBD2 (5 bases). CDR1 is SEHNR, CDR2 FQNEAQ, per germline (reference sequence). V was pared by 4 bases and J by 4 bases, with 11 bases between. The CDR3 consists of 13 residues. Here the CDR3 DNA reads TGTGCCAGCAGCTCCCGCGGGTTATACGAGCAGTACGTC. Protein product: CASSSRGLYEQYV.

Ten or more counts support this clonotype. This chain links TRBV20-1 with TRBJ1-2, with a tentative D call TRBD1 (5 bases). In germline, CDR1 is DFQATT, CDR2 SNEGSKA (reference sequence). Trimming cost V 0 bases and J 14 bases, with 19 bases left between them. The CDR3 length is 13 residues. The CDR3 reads CSARDSSGTEGTF. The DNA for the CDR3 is TGCAGTGCTAGAGATTCGTCAGGGACGGAGGGGACCTTC.

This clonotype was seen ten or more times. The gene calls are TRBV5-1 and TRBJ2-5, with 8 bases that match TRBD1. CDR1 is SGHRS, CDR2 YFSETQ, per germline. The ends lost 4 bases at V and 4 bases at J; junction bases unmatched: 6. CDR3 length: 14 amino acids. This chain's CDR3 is CASSPRTGRETQYF. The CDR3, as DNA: TGCGCCAGCAGCCCCAGGACAGGGCGAGAGACCCAGTACTTC.

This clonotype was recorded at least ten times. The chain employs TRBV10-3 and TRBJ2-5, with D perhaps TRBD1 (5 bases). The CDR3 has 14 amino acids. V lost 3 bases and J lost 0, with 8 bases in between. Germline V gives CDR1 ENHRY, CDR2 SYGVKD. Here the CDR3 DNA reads TGTGCCATCAGTGACAGGGTGTACCAAGAGACCCAGTACTTC. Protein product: CAISDRVYQETQYF.

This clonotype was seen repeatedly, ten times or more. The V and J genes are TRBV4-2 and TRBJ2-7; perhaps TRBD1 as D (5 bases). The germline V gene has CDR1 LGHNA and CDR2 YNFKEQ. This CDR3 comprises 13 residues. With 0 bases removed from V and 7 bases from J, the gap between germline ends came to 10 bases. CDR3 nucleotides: TGTGCCAGCAGCCAAGAGTGGGGCTGGGAGCAGTACGTC. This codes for CASSQEWGWEQYV.

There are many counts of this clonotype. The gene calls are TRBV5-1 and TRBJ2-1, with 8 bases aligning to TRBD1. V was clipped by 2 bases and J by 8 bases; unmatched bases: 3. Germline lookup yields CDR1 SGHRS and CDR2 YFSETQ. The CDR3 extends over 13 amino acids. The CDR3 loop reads CASSFRGLDEQFF. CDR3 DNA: TGCGCCAGCAGCTTCAGGGGGCTCGATGAGCAGTTCTTC.

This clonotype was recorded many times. The CDR3 loop is CASSSGGVPKQYV. The CDR3 DNA is TGTGCCAGCAGTTCAGGTGGTGTCCCGAAGCAGTACGTC. V gene TRBV6-6 combines with J gene TRBJ2-7, with no clear D. This CDR3 contains 13 residues. CDR1 and CDR2 (germline): MNHNY, SVGAGI (reference sequence). V shed 4 bases and J shed 8 bases, with 15 bases lying between them.

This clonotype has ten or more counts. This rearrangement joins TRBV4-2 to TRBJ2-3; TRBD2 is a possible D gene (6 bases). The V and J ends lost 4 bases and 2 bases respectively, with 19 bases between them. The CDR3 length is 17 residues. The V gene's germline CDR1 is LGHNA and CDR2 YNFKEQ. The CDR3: CASSPSTLGGFTDTQYF. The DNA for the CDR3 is TGTGCCAGCAGCCCCTCCACGCTCGGGGGATTCACAGATACGCAGTATTTT.

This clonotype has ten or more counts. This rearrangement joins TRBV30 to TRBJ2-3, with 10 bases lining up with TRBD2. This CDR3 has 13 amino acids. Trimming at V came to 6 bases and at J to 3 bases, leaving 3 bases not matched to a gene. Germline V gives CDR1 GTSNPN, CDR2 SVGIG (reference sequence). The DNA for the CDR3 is TGTGCCTGCAAGACTAGCGGGACAGATACGCAGTATTTT. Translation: CACKTSGTDTQYF.

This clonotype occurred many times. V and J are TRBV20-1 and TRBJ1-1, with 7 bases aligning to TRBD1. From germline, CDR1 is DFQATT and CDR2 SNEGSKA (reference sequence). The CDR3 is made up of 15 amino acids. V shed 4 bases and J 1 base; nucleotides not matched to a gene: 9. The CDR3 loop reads CSATPYNRGNTEAFF. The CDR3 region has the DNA TGCAGTGCTACACCTTATAACAGGGGGAACACTGAAGCTTTCTTT.

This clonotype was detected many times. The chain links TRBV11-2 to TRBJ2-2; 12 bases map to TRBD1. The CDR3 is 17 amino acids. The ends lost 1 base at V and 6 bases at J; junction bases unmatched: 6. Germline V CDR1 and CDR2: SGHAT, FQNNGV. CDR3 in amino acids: CASSLVLGQGASGELFF. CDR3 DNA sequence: TGTGCCAGCAGCTTAGTTCTGGGACAGGGGGCATCCGGGGAGCTGTTTTTT.

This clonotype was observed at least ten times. The CDR3 loop reads CASSLRHRAQGYTF. CDR3 coding DNA: TGTGCCAGCAGTTTGAGACACAGGGCCCAGGGCTACACCTTC. The rearrangement links TRBV12-3 or TRBV12-4 to TRBJ1-2; TRBD1 is a possible D gene (6 bases). Trimming cost V 3 bases and J 8 bases, with 16 bases left between them. This CDR3 is 14 amino acids long.

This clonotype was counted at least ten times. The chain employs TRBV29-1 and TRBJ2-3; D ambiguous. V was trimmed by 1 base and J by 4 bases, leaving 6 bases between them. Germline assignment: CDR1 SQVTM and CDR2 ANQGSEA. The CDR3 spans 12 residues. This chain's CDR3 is CSVEVAADTQYF. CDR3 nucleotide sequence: TGCAGCGTTGAAGTGGCCGCAGATACGCAGTATTTT.

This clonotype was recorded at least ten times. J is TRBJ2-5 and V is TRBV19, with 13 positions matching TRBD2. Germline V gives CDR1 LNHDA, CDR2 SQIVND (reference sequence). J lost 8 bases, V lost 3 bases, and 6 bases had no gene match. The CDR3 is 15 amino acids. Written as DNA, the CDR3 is TGTGCCAGTAGTATGACTAGCGGGGGGCTTACAACCCAGTACTTC. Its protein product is CASSMTSGGLTTQYF. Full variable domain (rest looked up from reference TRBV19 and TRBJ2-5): DGGITQSPKYLFRKEGQNVTLSCEQNLNHDAMYWYRQDPGQGLRLIYYSQIVNDFQKGDIAEGYSVSREKKESFPLTVTSAQKNPTAFYLCASSMTSGGLTTQYFGPGTRLLVL.

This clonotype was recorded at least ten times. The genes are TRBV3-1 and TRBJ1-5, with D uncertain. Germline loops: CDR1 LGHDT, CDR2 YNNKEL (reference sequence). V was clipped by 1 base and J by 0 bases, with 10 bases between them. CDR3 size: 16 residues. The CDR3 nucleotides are TGTGCCAGCAGCCAAGGTGGACTTCGTAGCAATCAGCCCCAGCATTTT. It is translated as CASSQGGLRSNQPQHF.

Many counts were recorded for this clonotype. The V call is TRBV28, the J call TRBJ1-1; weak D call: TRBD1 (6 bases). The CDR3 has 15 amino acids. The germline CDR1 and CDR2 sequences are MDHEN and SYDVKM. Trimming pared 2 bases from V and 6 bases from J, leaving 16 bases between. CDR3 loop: CASSLGGTSGAEAFF. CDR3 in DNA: TGTGCCAGCAGTTTAGGGGGCACATCTGGCGCTGAAGCTTTCTTT.